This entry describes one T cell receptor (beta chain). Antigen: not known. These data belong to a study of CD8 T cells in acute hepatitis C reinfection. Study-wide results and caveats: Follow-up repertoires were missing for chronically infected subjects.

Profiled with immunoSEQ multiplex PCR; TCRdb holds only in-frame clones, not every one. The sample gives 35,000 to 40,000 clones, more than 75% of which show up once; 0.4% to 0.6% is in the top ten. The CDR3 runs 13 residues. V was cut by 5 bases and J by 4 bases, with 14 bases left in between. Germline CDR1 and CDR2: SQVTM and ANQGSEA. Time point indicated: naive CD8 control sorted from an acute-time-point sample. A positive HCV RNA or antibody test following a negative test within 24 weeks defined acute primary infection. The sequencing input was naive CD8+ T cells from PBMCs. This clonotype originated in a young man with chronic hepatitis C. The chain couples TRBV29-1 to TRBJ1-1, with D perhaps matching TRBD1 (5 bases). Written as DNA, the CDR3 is TGCAGCGTTCAGACCCCGGGGACCACTGAAGCTTTCTTT. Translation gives CSVQTPGTTEAFF.